The rows below give T cell receptor beta chains drawn from one sample of a study of blood T cell repertoires in COVID-19. Only in-frame clones appear in the TCRdb table, and some are missing; sequencing was by immunoSEQ multiplex PCR. This table holds about 200,000 clones, roughly 83% found once. Sequencing was performed on peripheral blood. The receptors derive from a middle-aged woman with COVID-19, enrolled during active disease. CDR3s include the opening cysteine and the closing phenylalanine or tryptophan. Fields, in order: J gene, V gene, D gene, clone size, CDR3 DNA, CDR3 protein. A D gene is named only where the DNA matches it firmly. Some rows have no size entry. The others give once, few or many, or a class for an expanded clone.

TRBJ1-5	TRBV10-3	-	once	TGTGCCATCAGGGGAGGGGAGGGGCAGCCCCAGCATTTT	CAIRGGEGQPQHF
TRBJ1-3	TRBV19	-	-	TGTGCCAGTAGTGATGGAACGGGCTCTGGAAACACCATATATTTT	CASSDGTGSGNTIYF
TRBJ2-1	TRBV10-3	TRBD1	-	TGTGCCATCAGTGGCACTCCCATGGGAGTGGGACAGGATTACAATGAGCAGTTCTTC	CAISGTPMGVGQDYNEQFF
TRBJ2-7	TRBV5-6	TRBD2	-	TGTGCCAGCAGCTCCCCCCACGGGACTAGTTTCTTC	CASSSPHGTSFF
TRBJ2-7	TRBV7-2	-	-	TGTGCCAGCAGCCCCCCGACATTGGTTGATTACGAGCAGTACTTC	CASSPPTLVDYEQYF
TRBJ1-1	TRBV5-1	-	few	TGCGCCAGCAGCTTCTCCGTAAACAGCGGGCTCAACGACTTT	CASSFSVNSGLNDF
TRBJ2-3	TRBV18	-	-	TGTGCCAGCTCACCTCTCGAGGCGGATACGCAGTATTTT	CASSPLEADTQYF
TRBJ2-1	TRBV7-8	-	few	TGTGCCAGCAGCTTGCTCGGGATCAACAATGAGCAGTTCTTC	CASSLLGINNEQFF
TRBJ1-4	TRBV3-1/TRBV3-2	-	once	TGTGCCAGCAGCCCCCGGGGAGGGCAAAAACTGTTTTTT	CASSPRGGQKLFF
TRBJ1-4	TRBV6-5	-	-	TGTGCCAGCTCAGGGACAATTAATAATGAAAAACTGTTTTTT	CASSGTINNEKLFF
TRBJ2-2	TRBV4-2	TRBD1	-	TGTGCCAGCAGCCAGGACAGGGGTTCCAACGGGGAGCTGTTTTTT	CASSQDRGSNGELFF
TRBJ2-7	TRBV9	TRBD1	-	TGTGCCAGCAGCGGCCGACCACGGGACAGACCTTACGAGCAGTACTTC	CASSGRPRDRPYEQYF
TRBJ2-1	TRBV3-1/TRBV3-2	TRBD2	-	TGTGCCAGCAGCCAAGATTCAGCGGGAAGCTACAATGAGCAGTTCTTC	CASSQDSAGSYNEQFF
TRBJ1-1	TRBV20-1	-	-	TGCAGTGAGAGGGGAGGGACTGAAGCTTTCTTT	CSERGGTEAFF
TRBJ2-7	TRBV7-6	TRBD2	-	TGTGCCAGCAGCTTAGGTCCGCCTAGCGGGAGCTCCTACGAGCAGTACTTC	CASSLGPPSGSSYEQYF
TRBJ2-2	TRBV6-5	TRBD2	-	TGTGCCAGTGAGATAGCGGGGCCAAATACCGGGGAGCTGTTTTTT	CASEIAGPNTGELFF
TRBJ2-1	TRBV5-1	-	-	TGCGCCAGCAGAGGGGGGCGGGAGCTGGACTACAATGAGCAGTTCTTC	CASRGGRELDYNEQFF
TRBJ1-5	TRBV2	-	-	TGTGCCAGCCGGGCCGCCCCGGGGGGATGGGGCAATCAGCCCCAGCATTTT	CASRAAPGGWGNQPQHF
TRBJ1-3	TRBV7-2	TRBD1	-	TGTGCCAGCAGCCCCCGGACAGGCTCTGGAAACACCATATATTTT	CASSPRTGSGNTIYF
TRBJ1-2	TRBV2	-	-	TGTGCCATCGAGAGGAGAGTCTATGGCTACACCTTC	CAIERRVYGYTF
TRBJ1-1	TRBV2	-	-	TGTGCCAGCACCATAGAGCCGAACACTGAAGCTTTCTTT	CASTIEPNTEAFF
TRBJ1-1	TRBV19	-	-	TGTGCCAGTAGTATAATCCGGAACACTGAAGCTTTCTTT	CASSIIRNTEAFF
TRBJ2-2	TRBV19	-	-	TGTGCCAGTAGTTTCCAGGGGAGGAACACCGGGGAGCTGTTTTTT	CASSFQGRNTGELFF
TRBJ2-2	TRBV19	TRBD1	-	TGTGCCAGTAGCGACCGGGGACAGGGGGCCGCCGGGGAGCTGTTTTTT	CASSDRGQGAAGELFF